These T cell receptor beta chains were read from a single sample in a study of blood T cell repertoires in COVID-19. Profiling relied on immunoSEQ multiplex PCR, and the TCRdb table lists in-frame clones only, not all of them. The data contain about 350,000 clones, roughly nine tenths of them seen just once; the ten biggest clones take up around 3%. Input material: PBMCs or T cells enriched from blood (not recorded which). The origin of the receptors is a woman aged 30 to 39 who had recovered from COVID-19. Each CDR3 is given with its conserved first and last residue. The D gene is left open where the match is weak. Clone size is given for some rows only: seen once, a few or many times, or a class if the clone is expanded.

d_call: TRBD2; v_call: TRBV5-4; clone_size: -; j_call: TRBJ2-7; cdr3_nt: TGTGCCAGCAGTCGCCCTCCTAGCGGAACAGCCTACGAGCAGTACTTC; cdr3_aa: CASSRPPSGTAYEQYF
d_call: TRBD1; v_call: TRBV5-4; clone_size: -; j_call: TRBJ1-2; cdr3_nt: TGTGCCAGCACCGCGGGACAGGGACTCCATGGCTACACCTTC; cdr3_aa: CASTAGQGLHGYTF
d_call: -; v_call: TRBV7-2; clone_size: -; j_call: TRBJ1-6; cdr3_nt: TGTGCCAGCAGCTTTCGGAGGATCTTAAGCTCCTATAATTCACCCCTCCACTTT; cdr3_aa: CASSFRRILSSYNSPLHF
d_call: TRBD2; v_call: TRBV7-6; clone_size: -; j_call: TRBJ2-3; cdr3_nt: TGTGCCAGCAGCCGTGAATTAGCGGGGGGGCTAGGCACAGATACGCAGTATTTT; cdr3_aa: CASSRELAGGLGTDTQYF
d_call: TRBD1; v_call: TRBV5-1; clone_size: once; j_call: TRBJ2-3; cdr3_nt: TGCGCCAGCAGCTTCCCCGGACAGGTGGGCACAGATACGCAGTATTTT; cdr3_aa: CASSFPGQVGTDTQYF
d_call: -; v_call: TRBV5-8; clone_size: once; j_call: TRBJ2-2; cdr3_nt: TGTGCCAGCAGCTTGAGAACTAGGGCCGGGGAGCTGTTTTTT; cdr3_aa: CASSLRTRAGELFF
d_call: TRBD1; v_call: TRBV13; clone_size: few; j_call: TRBJ1-1; cdr3_nt: TGTGCCAGCAGCAACAGGGGGCGGATGAACACTGAAGCTTTCTTT; cdr3_aa: CASSNRGRMNTEAFF
d_call: -; v_call: TRBV5-6; clone_size: few; j_call: TRBJ1-1; cdr3_nt: TGTGCCAGCAGACAGGACCAGAACACTGAAGCTTTCTTT; cdr3_aa: CASRQDQNTEAFF
d_call: -; v_call: TRBV6-1; clone_size: -; j_call: TRBJ1-5; cdr3_nt: TGTGCCAGCAGTGAGGACAGATATAGCAATCAGCCCCAGCATTTT; cdr3_aa: CASSEDRYSNQPQHF
d_call: TRBD2; v_call: TRBV5-1; clone_size: -; j_call: TRBJ2-5; cdr3_nt: TGCGCCAGCAGCCCGGGACTAGCGGGGCTACAAGAGACCCAGTACTTC; cdr3_aa: CASSPGLAGLQETQYF
d_call: TRBD1; v_call: TRBV29-1; clone_size: -; j_call: TRBJ1-2; cdr3_nt: TGCAGCGCATACTCCGGGACAGGGGCCTATGGCTACACCTTC; cdr3_aa: CSAYSGTGAYGYTF
d_call: -; v_call: TRBV7-3; clone_size: -; j_call: TRBJ2-1; cdr3_nt: TGTGCCAGCAGCTCCACTAGCTCCTACAATGAGCAGTTCTTC; cdr3_aa: CASSSTSSYNEQFF
d_call: TRBD2; v_call: TRBV27; clone_size: -; j_call: TRBJ2-7; cdr3_nt: TGTGCCAGCTCTTCAGCGGGAGGTGGATACGAGCAGTACTTC; cdr3_aa: CASSSAGGGYEQYF
d_call: TRBD1; v_call: TRBV6-5; clone_size: -; j_call: TRBJ1-5; cdr3_nt: TGTGCCAGCAGTTTGGGACAGGGAGGTCAGCCCCAGCATTTT; cdr3_aa: CASSLGQGGQPQHF
d_call: -; v_call: TRBV28; clone_size: -; j_call: TRBJ2-3; cdr3_nt: TGTGCCAGCAGTTCTCTACAGGGACTAAGCACAGATACGCAGTATTTT; cdr3_aa: CASSSLQGLSTDTQYF
d_call: -; v_call: TRBV10-3; clone_size: -; j_call: TRBJ2-1; cdr3_nt: TGTGCCATCAGTGGACTGGGGGAGGCCGGCCGGGAGCAGTTCTTC; cdr3_aa: CAISGLGEAGREQFF
d_call: TRBD2; v_call: TRBV10-3; clone_size: -; j_call: TRBJ2-1; cdr3_nt: TGTGCCATCACTCCCGGACTAGCGGGAGGGCCCAATGAGCAGTTCTTC; cdr3_aa: CAITPGLAGGPNEQFF
d_call: -; v_call: TRBV5-4; clone_size: -; j_call: TRBJ2-7; cdr3_nt: TGTGCCAGCAGCTTGGACAGGCGATCCTCCTACGAGCAGTACTTC; cdr3_aa: CASSLDRRSSYEQYF
d_call: TRBD1; v_call: TRBV4-1; clone_size: -; j_call: TRBJ1-2; cdr3_nt: TGCGCCAGCAGCCACTACGGGACAGGTGGCTACACCTTC; cdr3_aa: CASSHYGTGGYTF
d_call: -; v_call: TRBV19; clone_size: few; j_call: TRBJ1-2; cdr3_nt: TGTGCCAGTAGTATAGCTGGGGCAGTCTATGGCTACACCTTC; cdr3_aa: CASSIAGAVYGYTF
d_call: -; v_call: TRBV11-3; clone_size: -; j_call: TRBJ1-2; cdr3_nt: TGTGCCAGCAGCTTACGACACCGGGGCTATGGCTACACCTTC; cdr3_aa: CASSLRHRGYGYTF
d_call: TRBD2; v_call: TRBV4-2; clone_size: -; j_call: TRBJ2-3; cdr3_nt: TGTGCCAGCAGCCAAGATCAGGCGGGGGGCACAGATACGCAGTATTTT; cdr3_aa: CASSQDQAGGTDTQYF
d_call: -; v_call: TRBV7-8; clone_size: -; j_call: TRBJ2-3; cdr3_nt: TGTGCCAGCAGCTTAGACTACACAGATACGCAGTATTTT; cdr3_aa: CASSLDYTDTQYF
d_call: TRBD1; v_call: TRBV5-1; clone_size: -; j_call: TRBJ2-5; cdr3_nt: TGCGCCAGCAGCCTAGGGGACAGGTCAGCAACCCAGTACTTC; cdr3_aa: CASSLGDRSATQYF
d_call: TRBD1; v_call: TRBV5-1; clone_size: -; j_call: TRBJ2-3; cdr3_nt: TGCGCCAGCAGCTTGGGACAGGGATTCGTAGATACGCAGTATTTT; cdr3_aa: CASSLGQGFVDTQYF
d_call: -; v_call: TRBV5-6; clone_size: few; j_call: TRBJ1-6; cdr3_nt: TGTGCCAGCAGCCCGACAGAGACGTATAATTCACCCCTCCACTTT; cdr3_aa: CASSPTETYNSPLHF
d_call: -; v_call: TRBV15; clone_size: -; j_call: TRBJ2-7; cdr3_nt: TGTGCCACCAGCAGAGGGGGGGACGCCTACGAGCAGTACTTC; cdr3_aa: CATSRGGDAYEQYF
d_call: -; v_call: TRBV30; clone_size: -; j_call: TRBJ1-5; cdr3_nt: TGTGCCTGGAGTCAGGGGCCACGGCCCCAGCATTTT; cdr3_aa: CAWSQGPRPQHF
d_call: TRBD1; v_call: TRBV9; clone_size: once; j_call: TRBJ1-4; cdr3_nt: TGTGCCAGCAGCGTAGGGAGGGGGCAAAATGAAAAACTGTTTTTT; cdr3_aa: CASSVGRGQNEKLFF
d_call: TRBD1; v_call: TRBV10-3; clone_size: -; j_call: TRBJ1-1; cdr3_nt: TGTGCCATCAGTGAGTCCCCGGACAGGGGAGCTTTCTTT; cdr3_aa: CAISESPDRGAFF
d_call: TRBD2; v_call: TRBV11-3; clone_size: -; j_call: TRBJ2-2; cdr3_nt: TGTGCCAGCAGCCAGCCACTAGCGGGGGCGAACACCGGGGAGCTGTTTTTT; cdr3_aa: CASSQPLAGANTGELFF
d_call: -; v_call: TRBV4-2; clone_size: once; j_call: TRBJ1-2; cdr3_nt: TGTGCCAGCAGCCAAGAGTACCAGGCAAACTATGGCTACACCTTC; cdr3_aa: CASSQEYQANYGYTF
d_call: -; v_call: TRBV5-6; clone_size: -; j_call: TRBJ2-5; cdr3_nt: TGTGCCAGCAGCCTGGCGGGGAGCGAGACCCAGTACTTC; cdr3_aa: CASSLAGSETQYF
d_call: -; v_call: TRBV11-1; clone_size: -; j_call: TRBJ2-3; cdr3_nt: TGTGCCAGCAGACCAGGGGGGAAAGACACAGATACGCAGTATTTT; cdr3_aa: CASRPGGKDTDTQYF
d_call: TRBD2; v_call: TRBV19; clone_size: -; j_call: TRBJ2-1; cdr3_nt: TGTGCCAGTAGTTCATGGACTAGCGGGGACTACAATGAGCAGTTCTTC; cdr3_aa: CASSSWTSGDYNEQFF
d_call: TRBD1; v_call: TRBV27; clone_size: few; j_call: TRBJ1-2; cdr3_nt: TGTGCCAGCAGTTCACCGGGACAGGGCTGGTCCAAGGGCTACACCTTC; cdr3_aa: CASSSPGQGWSKGYTF
d_call: -; v_call: TRBV5-1; clone_size: -; j_call: TRBJ1-4; cdr3_nt: TGCGCCAGCATCCATCCCCAGGGAACTAATGAAAAACTGTTTTTT; cdr3_aa: CASIHPQGTNEKLFF
d_call: TRBD2; v_call: TRBV24-1; clone_size: -; j_call: TRBJ2-1; cdr3_nt: TGTGCCACCAGTGATCGGAGGACTAGCTCCTACAATGAGCAGTTCTTC; cdr3_aa: CATSDRRTSSYNEQFF
d_call: TRBD2; v_call: TRBV10-3; clone_size: -; j_call: TRBJ2-5; cdr3_nt: TGTGCCATCAGTGAGAGTCTAGCGGGAGGGTGGGAGACCCAGTACTTC; cdr3_aa: CAISESLAGGWETQYF
d_call: TRBD1; v_call: TRBV28; clone_size: -; j_call: TRBJ1-1; cdr3_nt: TGTGCCAGCAGTTTAACCGGGACAGGGGTGGTTGAAGCTTTCTTT; cdr3_aa: CASSLTGTGVVEAFF
d_call: TRBD2; v_call: TRBV7-9; clone_size: -; j_call: TRBJ2-3; cdr3_nt: TGTGCCAGCAGCCGGACTAGCGGGGAAGATACGCAGTATTTT; cdr3_aa: CASSRTSGEDTQYF
d_call: TRBD2; v_call: TRBV6-2/TRBV6-3; clone_size: -; j_call: TRBJ2-3; cdr3_nt: TGTGCCAGCAGCTTTTTTAGCGGGAGGACAGATACGCAGTATTTT; cdr3_aa: CASSFFSGRTDTQYF
d_call: TRBD2; v_call: TRBV2; clone_size: -; j_call: TRBJ2-1; cdr3_nt: TGTGCCAGCAGTGGAGGACTAGCGGGGCCCGGGGATGAGCAGTTCTTC; cdr3_aa: CASSGGLAGPGDEQFF
d_call: -; v_call: TRBV6-5; clone_size: -; j_call: TRBJ2-3; cdr3_nt: TGTGCCAGCAGTCTACAACAGGTAGCCACAGATACGCAGTATTTT; cdr3_aa: CASSLQQVATDTQYF
d_call: -; v_call: TRBV5-1; clone_size: -; j_call: TRBJ2-3; cdr3_nt: TGCGCCAGCAGCAAAACCGGGACAACCATCACAGATACGCAGTATTTT; cdr3_aa: CASSKTGTTITDTQYF
d_call: -; v_call: TRBV7-9; clone_size: -; j_call: TRBJ1-2; cdr3_nt: TGTGCCAGCAGCTTGGATACAGCCTATGGCTACACCTTC; cdr3_aa: CASSLDTAYGYTF